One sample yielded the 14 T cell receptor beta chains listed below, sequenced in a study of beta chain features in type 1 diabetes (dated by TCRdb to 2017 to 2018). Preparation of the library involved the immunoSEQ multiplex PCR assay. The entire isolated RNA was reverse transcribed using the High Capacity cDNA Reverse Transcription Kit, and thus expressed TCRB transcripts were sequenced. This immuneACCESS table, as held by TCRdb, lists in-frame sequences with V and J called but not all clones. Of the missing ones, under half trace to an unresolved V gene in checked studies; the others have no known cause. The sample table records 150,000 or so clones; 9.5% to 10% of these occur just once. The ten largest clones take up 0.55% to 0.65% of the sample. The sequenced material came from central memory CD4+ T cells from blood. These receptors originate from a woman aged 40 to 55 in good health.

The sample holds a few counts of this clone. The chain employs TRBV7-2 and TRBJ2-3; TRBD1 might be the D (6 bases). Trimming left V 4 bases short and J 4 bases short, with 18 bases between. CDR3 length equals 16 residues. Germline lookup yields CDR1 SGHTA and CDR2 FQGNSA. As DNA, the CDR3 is TGTGCCAGCAGCTCAGGGGCGGAGATCTCCCCAGATACGCAGTATTTT. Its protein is CASSSGAEISPDTQYF.

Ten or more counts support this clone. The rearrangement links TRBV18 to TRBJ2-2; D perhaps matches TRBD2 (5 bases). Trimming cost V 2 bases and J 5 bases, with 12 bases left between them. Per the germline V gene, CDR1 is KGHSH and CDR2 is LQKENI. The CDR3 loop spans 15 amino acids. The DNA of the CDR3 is TGTGCCAGCTCACCATATCGGACGGGGACCGGGGAGCTGTTTTTT. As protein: CASSPYRTGTGELFF.

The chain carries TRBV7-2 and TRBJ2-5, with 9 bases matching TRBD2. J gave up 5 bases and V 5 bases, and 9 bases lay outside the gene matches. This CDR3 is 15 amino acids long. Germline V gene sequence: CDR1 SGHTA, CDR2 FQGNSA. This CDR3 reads CASSPTAGGRETQYF. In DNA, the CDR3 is TGTGCCAGCAGCCCGACGGCGGGGGGGCGGGAGACCCAGTACTTC.

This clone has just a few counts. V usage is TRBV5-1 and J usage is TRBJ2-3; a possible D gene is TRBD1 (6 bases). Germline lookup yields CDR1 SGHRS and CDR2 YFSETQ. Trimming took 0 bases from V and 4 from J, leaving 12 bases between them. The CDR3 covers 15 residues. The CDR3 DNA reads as TGCGCCAGCAGCTTGGGGGGGCATGGGTCAGATACGCAGTATTTT. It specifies CASSLGGHGSDTQYF. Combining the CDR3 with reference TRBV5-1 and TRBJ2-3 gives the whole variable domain KAGVTQTPRYLIKTRGQQVTLSCSPISGHRSVSWYQQTPGQGLQFLFEYFSETQRNKGNFPGRFSGRQFSNSRSEMNVSTLELGDSALYLCASSLGGHGSDTQYFGPGTRLTVL.

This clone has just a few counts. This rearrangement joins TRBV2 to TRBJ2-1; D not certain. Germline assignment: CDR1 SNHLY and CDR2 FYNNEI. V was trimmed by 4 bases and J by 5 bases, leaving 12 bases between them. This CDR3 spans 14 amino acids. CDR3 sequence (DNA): TGTGCCAGCAGTGTACGGCGGATGGACAATGAGCAGTTCTTC. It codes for CASSVRRMDNEQFF.

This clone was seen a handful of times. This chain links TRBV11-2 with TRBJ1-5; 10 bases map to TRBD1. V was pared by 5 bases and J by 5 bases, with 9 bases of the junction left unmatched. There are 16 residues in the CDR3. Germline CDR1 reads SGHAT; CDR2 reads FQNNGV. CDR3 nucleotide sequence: TGTGCCAGCAGCATCCTCATGACAGGGGGCGATCAGCCCCAGCATTTT. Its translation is CASSILMTGGDQPQHF.

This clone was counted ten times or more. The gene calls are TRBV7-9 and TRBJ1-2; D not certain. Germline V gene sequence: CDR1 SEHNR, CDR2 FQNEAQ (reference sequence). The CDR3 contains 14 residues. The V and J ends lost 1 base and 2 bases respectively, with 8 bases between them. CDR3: CASSLDQNNYGYTF. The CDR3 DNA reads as TGTGCCAGCAGCTTAGATCAGAACAACTATGGCTACACCTTC. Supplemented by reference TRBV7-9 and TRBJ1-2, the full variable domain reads DTGVSQNPRHKITKRGQNVTFRCDPISEHNRLYWYRQTLGQGPEFLTYFQNEAQLEKSRLLSDRFSAERPKGSFSTLEIQRTEQGDSAMYLCASSLDQNNYGYTFGSGTRLTVV.

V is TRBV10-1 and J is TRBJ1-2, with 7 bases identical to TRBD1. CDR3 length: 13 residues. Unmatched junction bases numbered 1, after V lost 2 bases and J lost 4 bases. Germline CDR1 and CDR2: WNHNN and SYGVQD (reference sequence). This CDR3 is CASSERTGYGYTF. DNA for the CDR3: TGCGCCAGCAGTGAGAGGACAGGCTATGGCTACACCTTC.

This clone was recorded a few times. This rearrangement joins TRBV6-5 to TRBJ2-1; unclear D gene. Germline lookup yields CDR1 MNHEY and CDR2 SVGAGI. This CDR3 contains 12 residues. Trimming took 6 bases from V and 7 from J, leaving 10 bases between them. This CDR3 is CASSPLVNEQFF. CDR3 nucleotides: TGTGCCAGCAGCCCTCTAGTAAATGAGCAGTTCTTC.

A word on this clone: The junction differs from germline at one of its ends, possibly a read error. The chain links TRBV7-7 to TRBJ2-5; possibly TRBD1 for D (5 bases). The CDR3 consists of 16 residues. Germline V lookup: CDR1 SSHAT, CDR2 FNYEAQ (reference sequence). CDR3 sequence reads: CASSLGLGAFQETQYF. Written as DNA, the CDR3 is TGTGCTAGCAGCTTAGGGCTAGGGGCGTTCCAAGAGACCCAGTACTTC.

The CDR3 DNA follows: TGCAGCGTTGCCGGGACATCTAATGAGCAGTTCTTC. Translation gives CSVAGTSNEQFF. The chain employs TRBV29-1 and TRBJ2-1, with a possible D match to TRBD1 (6 bases). V lost 4 bases to trimming and J lost 7 bases, with 11 bases between them. The CDR3 runs to 12 residues. Germline V gene lookup returns CDR1 SQVTM and CDR2 ANQGSEA.

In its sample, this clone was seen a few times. This chain's CDR3 is CASRGLGANYGYTF. The CDR3 nucleotides are TGTGCCAGCAGAGGCCTGGGAGCTAACTATGGCTACACCTTC. The J gene is TRBJ1-2, the V gene TRBV5-4; D unclear. V lost 5 bases to trimming and J lost 0 bases, with 11 bases between them. This CDR3 spans 14 amino acids. CDR1 is SGHNT and CDR2 is YYREEE in the germline V gene (reference sequence).

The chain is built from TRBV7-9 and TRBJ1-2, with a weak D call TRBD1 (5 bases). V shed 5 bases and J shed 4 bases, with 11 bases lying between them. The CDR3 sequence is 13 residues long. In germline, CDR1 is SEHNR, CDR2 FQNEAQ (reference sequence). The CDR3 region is CASSPRQPYGYTF. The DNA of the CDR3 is TGTGCCAGCAGCCCAAGACAGCCCTATGGCTACACCTTC.

The CDR3 nucleotides are TGTGCCACCCAACAGCGGGGGGGCGGCGAGCAGTACTTC. Its translation is CATQQRGGGEQYF. J is TRBJ2-7 and V is TRBV19; 10 positions agree with TRBD2. The germline V gene encodes CDR1 LNHDA and CDR2 SQIVND (reference sequence). J lost 6 bases, V lost 10 bases, and 9 bases had no gene match. The CDR3 contains 13 residues.